These 16 T cell receptor beta chains were all obtained from the same sample, sequenced in a study of blood T cell repertoires in COVID-19. TCRdb keeps only in-frame clones here, not all; method: immunoSEQ multiplex PCR. The sample includes 170,000 or so clones, approximately 90% seen only once; the top ten take around 6.7%. Sequenced input: PBMCs or T cells enriched from blood (not recorded which). These receptors were obtained from a woman aged 50 to 60 who had recovered from COVID-19.

CDR3 DNA: TGTGCCAGCAGCTTATATAAGGGAGGGGCCCAAGAGACCCAGTACTTC. Translating it yields CASSLYKGGAQETQYF. V is TRBV7-3 and J is TRBJ2-5; 7 bases match TRBD2. After removal of 2 bases from V and 1 base from J, the junction contained 7 bases not matched to a gene. CDR1 SGHTA and CDR2 FQGTGA come from the germline V gene. The CDR3 is made up of 16 amino acids.

V gene TRBV6-5 combines with J gene TRBJ1-2; 9 bases fit TRBD1. The germline gives CDR1 MNHEY, CDR2 SVGAGI. The CDR3 totals 15 residues. The junction had 3 bases not matched to a gene; V was cut back by 2 bases and J by 2 bases. CDR3 amino acids: CASSYGTGRNYGYTF. In DNA form, the CDR3 reads TGTGCCAGCAGTTACGGGACAGGGCGGAACTATGGCTACACCTTC.

This clone came up once. V is TRBV6-4 and J is TRBJ2-3, with D maybe TRBD2 (5 bases). Germline V lookup: CDR1 MRHNA, CDR2 SNTAGT. Between the trimmed V and J ends, which lost 5 bases and 4 bases, there was a span of 13 bases. This CDR3 region has 14 residues. CDR3 sequence: CASSFGLASDTQYF. The CDR3 DNA sequence: TGTGCCAGCAGTTTCGGACTTGCCTCAGATACGCAGTATTTT.

The V gene is TRBV6-4, the J gene TRBJ1-2; TRBD1 might be the D (5 bases). Trimming took off 6 bases at V and 8 bases at J, with 16 bases between the two ends. The CDR3 totals 13 residues. Per the germline V gene, CDR1 is MRHNA and CDR2 is SNTAGT. The CDR3 sequence is CASRTTGGGGYTF. CDR3 nucleotide sequence: TGTGCCAGCAGAACGACGGGGGGTGGAGGCTACACCTTC.

The chain joins TRBV29-1 to TRBJ2-2; 9 bases fit TRBD1. The germline V gene has CDR1 SQVTM and CDR2 ANQGSEA. Trimming removed 6 bases from V and 3 bases from J; junction bases left unmatched: 2. This CDR3 has 13 amino acids. The CDR3 DNA reads TGCAGCGTCGGGACAGGGCACACCGGGGAGCTGTTTTTT. Amino acids: CSVGTGHTGELFF.

This clone was detected only once. Other DNA sequences in the sample encode the same CDR3. CDR3 amino acids: CASSLGNRVNTEAFF. The CDR3 nucleotides read TGTGCCAGCAGTTTGGGGAACAGGGTGAACACTGAAGCTTTCTTT. J is TRBJ1-1 and V is TRBV27, with D possibly TRBD1 on 6 matching bases. Germline loops: CDR1 MNHEY, CDR2 SMNVEV (reference sequence). This CDR3 comprises 15 residues. V was clipped by 3 bases and J by 0 bases, with 11 bases between them.

The chain recombines TRBV3-1 (or the pseudogene TRBV3-2) with TRBJ2-7; 12 nucleotides line up with TRBD2. The trim removed 0 bases at V and 0 bases at J, leaving 0 bases unmatched. This CDR3 is 16 amino acids long. Per the germline V gene, CDR1 is LGHDT and CDR2 is YNNKEL (reference sequence). This chain's CDR3 is CASSQETSGGSYEQYF. The CDR3 DNA reads TGTGCCAGCAGCCAAGAGACTAGCGGGGGCTCCTACGAGCAGTACTTC.

The gene calls are TRBV5-1 and TRBJ1-6; no firm D call. V gave up 7 bases and J gave up 0 bases, with 20 bases separating them. CDR3 length: 18 amino acids. Germline CDR1 is SGHRS and CDR2 is YFSETQ. The CDR3, as DNA: TGCGCCAGCGGACTCAACGGAGGGAGAAGCTCCTATAATTCACCCCTCCACTTT. Translating gives CASGLNGGRSSYNSPLHF.

The chain carries TRBV15 and TRBJ1-4, with D unclear. Trimming removed 7 bases at V and 4 bases at J, with 13 bases between. Germline CDR1 LNHNV, CDR2 YYDKDF (reference sequence). CDR3 size: 14 residues. This CDR3 is CATNSGAFNEKLFF. CDR3 DNA sequence: TGTGCCACCAATTCGGGAGCCTTTAATGAAAAACTGTTTTTT.

The J gene is TRBJ1-6, the V gene TRBV7-2, with no clear D. This CDR3 is 14 amino acids long. Trimming removed 1 base from V and 10 bases from J, with 11 bases in between. CDR1 SGHTA and CDR2 FQGNSA come from the germline V gene. CDR3: CASSLDDSFSPLHF. In nucleotides, the CDR3 is TGTGCCAGCAGCTTAGACGACTCCTTCTCACCCCTCCACTTT.

The table lists this clone with a count of one. The chain has TRBV27 and TRBJ1-6; D is unclear. The CDR3 is 15 residues long. Germline values: CDR1 MNHEY, CDR2 SMNVEV (reference sequence). The germline V and J ends were trimmed by 4 bases and 4 bases, with 11 bases remaining between them. The CDR3 spells CASSSRSSYNSPLHF. As DNA, the CDR3 is TGTGCCAGCAGTTCCCGGAGTTCTTATAATTCACCCCTCCACTTT.

The genes are TRBV11-1 and TRBJ1-1; D ambiguous. This CDR3 has 12 amino acids. V gave up 1 base and J gave up 10 bases, with 10 bases separating them. CDR1 and CDR2 from the germline V gene are SGHAT and FQDESV (reference sequence). The CDR3 loop reads CASSLVPGRAFF. As DNA, the CDR3 is TGTGCCAGCAGCTTAGTCCCAGGTAGAGCTTTCTTT. The full variable domain, completed using reference TRBV11-1 and TRBJ1-1, is EAEVAQSPRYKITEKSQAVAFWCDPISGHATLYWYRQILGQGPELLVQFQDESVVDDSQLPKDRFSAERLKGVDSTLKIQPAELGDSAMYLCASSLVPGRAFFGQGTRLTVV.

The CDR3 DNA follows: TGTGCCAGCAGCCCGGAGGGGAGGGGGGACTGGAAGTATGGCTACACCTTC. It encodes CASSPEGRGDWKYGYTF. The rearrangement joins TRBV5-4 to TRBJ1-2, with D possibly being TRBD1 (6 bases). With 4 bases removed from V and 5 bases from J, the gap between germline ends came to 24 bases. This CDR3 region has 17 residues. The germline CDR1 and CDR2 sequences are SGHNT and YYREEE (reference sequence).

The chain employs TRBV4-2 and TRBJ2-5; no reliable D call. V was shortened by 0 bases and J by 1 base, with 6 bases between the two germline ends. From germline, CDR1 is LGHNA and CDR2 YNFKEQ. This CDR3 has 14 residues. CDR3 DNA sequence: TGTGCCAGCAGCCAAGACGCCAGCCAAGAGACCCAGTACTTC. This encodes CASSQDASQETQYF.

The chain links TRBV9 to TRBJ2-3; D might be TRBD2 (6 bases). V was trimmed by 4 bases and J by 2 bases, leaving 17 bases between them. CDR1 and CDR2 (germline): SGDLS, YYNGEE. There are 16 residues in the CDR3. CDR3 sequence (DNA): TGTGCCAGCAGCTCATCCGGGACTCTGAACACAGATACGCAGTATTTT. It is translated as CASSSSGTLNTDTQYF.

Here the CDR3 reads CASSLGLGLAGARGGEQFF. In DNA, the CDR3 is TGTGCCAGCAGCTTAGGTCTGGGACTAGCGGGCGCTAGAGGGGGGGAGCAGTTCTTC. The rearrangement joins TRBV7-3 to TRBJ2-1, with TRBD2 matching over 12 bases. There are 19 residues in the CDR3. CDR1 is SGHTA and CDR2 is FQGTGA in the germline V gene. The ends lost 2 bases at V and 10 bases at J; junction bases unmatched: 18.